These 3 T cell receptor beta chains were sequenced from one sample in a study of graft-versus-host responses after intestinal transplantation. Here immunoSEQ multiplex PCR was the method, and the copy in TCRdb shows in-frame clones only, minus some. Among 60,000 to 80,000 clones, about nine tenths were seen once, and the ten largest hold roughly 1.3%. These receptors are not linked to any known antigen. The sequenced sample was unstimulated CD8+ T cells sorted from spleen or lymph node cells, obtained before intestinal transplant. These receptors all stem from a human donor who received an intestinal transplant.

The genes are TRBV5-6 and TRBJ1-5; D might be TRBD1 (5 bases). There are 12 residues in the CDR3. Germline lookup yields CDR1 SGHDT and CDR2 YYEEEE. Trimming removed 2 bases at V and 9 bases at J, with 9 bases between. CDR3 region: CASSLGVGPQHF. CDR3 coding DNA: TGTGCCAGCAGCTTAGGGGTGGGGCCCCAGCATTTT.

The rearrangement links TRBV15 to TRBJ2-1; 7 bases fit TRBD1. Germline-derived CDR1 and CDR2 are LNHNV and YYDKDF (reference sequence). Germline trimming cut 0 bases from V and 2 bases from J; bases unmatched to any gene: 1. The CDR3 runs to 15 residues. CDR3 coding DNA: TGTGCCACCAGCAGAGAGGGACAGACCTACAATGAGCAGTTCTTC. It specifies CATSREGQTYNEQFF.

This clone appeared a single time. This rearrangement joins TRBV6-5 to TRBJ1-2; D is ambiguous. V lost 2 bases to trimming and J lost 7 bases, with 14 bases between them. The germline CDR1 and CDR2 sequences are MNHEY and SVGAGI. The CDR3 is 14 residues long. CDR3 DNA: TGTGCCAGCAGTTACCCGAACGCGCCGGGTGGCTACACCTTC. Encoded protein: CASSYPNAPGGYTF.